Listed below are T cell receptor beta chains from one sample, sequenced in a study of shared clonotypes between healthy human individuals. The data were produced by immunoSEQ multiplex PCR, yet TCRdb's version contains in-frame clones alone and is incomplete. The data hold a few million clones, with approximately 95% observed a single time. Sequencing input: naive CD4+ T cells sorted from blood. All receptors come from a man in his late teens or twenties in good health. Each CDR3 is given with its conserved first and last residue. The D gene is left open where the match is weak. Expanded clones get a size class; other rows say once, few or many, or leave the size out.

TGCGCCAGCAGCCAAGACCGGGGTAGTGAAAAACTGTTTTTT,CASSQDRGSEKLFF,TRBV4-1,NA,NA,TRBJ1-4
TGTGCCAGCAAGTGGGGGACTAACTATGGCTACACCTTC,CASKWGTNYGYTF,TRBV2,NA,NA,TRBJ1-2
TGTGCCATCAGTGAGTCGGGGGAGACCTACGAGCAGTACTTC,CAISESGETYEQYF,TRBV10-3,NA,NA,TRBJ2-7
TGTGCCAGTAGTGTGGGCGGCTGGGGCACTGAAGCTTTCTTT,CASSVGGWGTEAFF,TRBV19,NA,NA,TRBJ1-1
TGTGCCAGCAGCCCGCCGGGACGGCCCTCTGGAAACACCATATATTTT,CASSPPGRPSGNTIYF,TRBV9,NA,NA,TRBJ1-3
TGTGCCAGCAGTTCCCAGGGTGGGGCCAACGTCCTGACTTTC,CASSSQGGANVLTF,TRBV27,NA,NA,TRBJ2-6
TGCGCCAGCAGCCACCCAAGACAGGCCATATATTTT,CASSHPRQAIYF,TRBV4-1,NA,NA,TRBJ1-3
TGTGCCAGCAGTTTAAGCCTAGCGGGGGGGTCCATTCAGTACTTC,CASSLSLAGGSIQYF,TRBV28,NA,TRBD2,TRBJ2-4
TGCGCCAGCAGCTTGTCCCCTAGCGGGGTAAACACAGATACGCAGTATTTT,CASSLSPSGVNTDTQYF,TRBV5-1,NA,TRBD2,TRBJ2-3
TGTGCCAGCAGCCCCCTGGCGGAGACCCAGTACTTC,CASSPLAETQYF,TRBV7-9,NA,NA,TRBJ2-5
TGCGCCAGCAGTCCAGACTCTGGAAACACCATATATTTT,CASSPDSGNTIYF,TRBV4-3,NA,NA,TRBJ1-3
TGTGCCAGCGAGGGTGGCGGTCGCGGTACGCAGTATTTT,CASEGGGRGTQYF,TRBV27,NA,NA,TRBJ2-3
TGTGCCAGCAGCTTGGGGACAGGGGGGGCCTATGGCTACACCTTC,CASSLGTGGAYGYTF,TRBV7-2,NA,TRBD1,TRBJ1-2
TGTGCCAGCAGCTTGGGCCCGGACAATGAGCAGTTCTTC,CASSLGPDNEQFF,TRBV5-6,NA,NA,TRBJ2-1
TGTGCCAGCAGTGAAGGGGGTTCCCTCTATGGCTACACCTTC,CASSEGGSLYGYTF,TRBV2,once,NA,TRBJ1-2
TGTGCCAGCAGGGGACTGCGGCTAGCGCCGAGGACGCAGTATTTT,CASRGLRLAPRTQYF,TRBV11-2,NA,NA,TRBJ2-3
TGTGCCAGCAGCTTAGAGGCTAGGGTGGAGACCCAGTACTTC,CASSLEARVETQYF,TRBV7-9,NA,NA,TRBJ2-5
TGTGCCAGCACCCCACCCGGGCGCTCCGGCACAGATACGCAGTATTTT,CASTPPGRSGTDTQYF,TRBV7-9,NA,NA,TRBJ2-3
TGTGCCAGCATAAAGGGGAACACCGGGGAGCTGTTTTTT,CASIKGNTGELFF,TRBV6-1,NA,NA,TRBJ2-2
TGTGCCAGCAGCCTCCTTCGGACAGAGAACACTGAAGCTTTCTTT,CASSLLRTENTEAFF,TRBV14,NA,NA,TRBJ1-1
TGTGCCAGCAGTCCCAGGACTAGCGGGTTCTCATCCTACGAGCAGTACTTC,CASSPRTSGFSSYEQYF,TRBV27,once,TRBD2,TRBJ2-7
TGTGCCAGCAGTTTACTGGGCCAGGGTTTTGTATACGATGGCTACACCTTC,CASSLLGQGFVYDGYTF,TRBV28,NA,NA,TRBJ1-2
TGTGCCAGTAGTGGGACTGGACGGAAACTGTTTTTT,CASSGTGRKLFF,TRBV19,NA,NA,TRBJ1-4
TGTGCCAGCAGCTTAGGGCCGCATAATGAAAAACTGTTTTTT,CASSLGPHNEKLFF,TRBV7-2,NA,NA,TRBJ1-4
TGTGCCAGCAGTCAGTTTGCCTATAATTCACCCCTCCACTTT,CASSQFAYNSPLHF,TRBV27,NA,NA,TRBJ1-6
TGTGCCAGCAGTAATTTGACACCCTATGGCTACACCTTC,CASSNLTPYGYTF,TRBV27,NA,NA,TRBJ1-2